Listed below are T cell receptor beta chains from one sample, sequenced in a study of blood T cell repertoires in COVID-19. Assay used: immunoSEQ multiplex PCR; TCRdb lists only in-frame clones, some missing. This sample yields about 430,000 clones, of which about 90% are seen a single time; roughly 0.78% belongs to the top ten. The source material was peripheral blood. The receptors were sampled from a man between 18 and 35 years old with COVID-19, enrolled during active disease. The CDR3 runs from the conserved cysteine through the conserved F or W. A D gene is named only where the DNA matches it firmly. Clone size is given for some rows only: seen once, a few or many times, or a class if the clone is expanded.

V gene	J gene	clone size	D gene	CDR3 protein	CDR3 DNA
TRBV14	TRBJ1-1	-	-	CASSQEGRGTAFF	TGTGCCAGCAGCCAAGAGGGCAGGGGCACCGCTTTCTTT
TRBV5-6	TRBJ2-3	-	TRBD2	CASAATSGTDTQYF	TGTGCCAGCGCAGCGACTAGCGGCACAGATACGCAGTATTTT
TRBV28	TRBJ2-1	-	TRBD2	CASSSLAGAGNEQFF	TGTGCCAGCAGTTCCCTAGCGGGAGCGGGCAATGAGCAGTTCTTC
TRBV6-5	TRBJ2-1	-	TRBD2	CASGLAGAEQFF	TGTGCCAGCGGTCTAGCGGGAGCTGAGCAGTTCTTC
TRBV18	TRBJ2-7	-	TRBD2	CASSPARGGEQYF	TGTGCCAGCTCACCGGCGCGGGGGGGCGAGCAGTACTTC
TRBV18	TRBJ2-7	-	-	CASSPPGQALAGYEQYF	TGTGCCAGCTCACCACCGGGTCAAGCGTTAGCCGGCTACGAGCAGTACTTC
TRBV12-3/TRBV12-4	TRBJ2-2	-	-	CASSKAWLFF	TGTGCCAGCAGTAAAGCTTGGCTGTTTTTT
TRBV18	TRBJ2-7	-	-	CASSPGLANTYEQYF	TGTGCCAGCTCACCAGGGCTAGCGAACACCTACGAGCAGTACTTC
TRBV7-9	TRBJ2-2	-	TRBD1	CASSAYRGPGGELFF	TGTGCCAGCAGCGCCTACAGGGGGCCAGGCGGGGAGCTGTTTTTT
TRBV2	TRBJ2-3	-	TRBD2	CASSLLAGDLDTQYF	TGTGCCAGCAGTCTGCTAGCGGGGGACCTCGATACGCAGTATTTT
TRBV3-1/TRBV3-2	TRBJ1-3	few	-	CASSPMSSGNTIYF	TGTGCCAGCAGCCCTATGAGCTCTGGAAACACCATATATTTT
TRBV19	TRBJ2-1	-	-	CASSLQDTQIINEQFF	TGTGCCAGTAGTCTACAGGACACCCAGATCATCAATGAGCAGTTCTTC
TRBV27	TRBJ2-7	-	TRBD2	CASSLTSVSYEQYF	TGTGCCAGCAGTCTCACTAGCGTGTCCTACGAGCAGTACTTC
TRBV5-1	TRBJ2-4	-	TRBD1	CASSLTGGKAKNIQYF	TGCGCCAGCAGCTTGACAGGGGGCAAGGCCAAAAACATTCAGTACTTC
TRBV12-3/TRBV12-4	TRBJ1-1	few	-	CASSLGDSTEAFF	TGTGCCAGCAGTTTAGGTGACAGCACTGAAGCTTTCTTT
TRBV5-1	TRBJ2-2	-	-	CASSLAVTAPLGELFF	TGCGCCAGCAGCTTGGCAGTTACAGCCCCTCTCGGGGAGCTGTTTTTT